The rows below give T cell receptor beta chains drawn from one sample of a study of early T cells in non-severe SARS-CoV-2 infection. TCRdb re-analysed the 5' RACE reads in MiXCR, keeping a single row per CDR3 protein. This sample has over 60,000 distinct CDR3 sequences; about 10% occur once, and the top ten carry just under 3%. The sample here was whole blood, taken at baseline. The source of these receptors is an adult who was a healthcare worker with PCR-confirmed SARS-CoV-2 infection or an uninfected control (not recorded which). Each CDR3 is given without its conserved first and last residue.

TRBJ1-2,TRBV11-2,ASRPFGVGSRSGGYT
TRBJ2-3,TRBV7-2,ASSLEGGTRGTDTQY
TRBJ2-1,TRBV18,ASSPPSGANNEQF
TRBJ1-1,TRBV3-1,ASSQSGQGSTEAF
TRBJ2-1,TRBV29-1,SVEVQGSDYNEQF
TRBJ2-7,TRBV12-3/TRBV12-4,ASRTLTSSYEQY
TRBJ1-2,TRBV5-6,ASSPPRFAGYT
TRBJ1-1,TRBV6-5,ASSGSGTLNTEAF
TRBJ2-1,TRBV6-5,ASSYEGRVHNEQF
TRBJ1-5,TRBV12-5,ASAIYGESNQPQH
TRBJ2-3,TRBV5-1,ASSGQAGKMTDTQY
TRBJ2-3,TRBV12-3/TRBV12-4,ASSLVAGGTDTQY
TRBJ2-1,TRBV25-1,ASSKTLSGDEQF
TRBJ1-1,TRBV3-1,ASSAYRGRDTEAF
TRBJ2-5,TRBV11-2,ASSLWRRETQY
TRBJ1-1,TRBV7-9,ASSLVMLAEAF
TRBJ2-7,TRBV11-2,ASSLAYEQY
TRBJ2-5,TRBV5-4,ASSPTGWQETQY
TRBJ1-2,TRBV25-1,ASSPTIGGAGRRGYT
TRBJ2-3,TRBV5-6,ASSLNADTQY
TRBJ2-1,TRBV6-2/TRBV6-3,ASSYRPRGSSYNEQF
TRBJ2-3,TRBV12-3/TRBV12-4,ASSSQSGGDTDTQY
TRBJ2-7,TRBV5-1,ASSPAGSSYEQY
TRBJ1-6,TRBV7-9,ASSSLWSWTRDSPLH
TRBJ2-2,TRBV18,ASSTGETGELF
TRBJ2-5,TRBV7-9,ASSSSWTQY